This section outlines one TCR beta chain sequence together with its context. Its antigen remains unidentified. This sample was taken from a study of blood T cells in healthy people across ages. Study-wide results and caveats: Age showed a roughly linear inverse relationship with TCR beta diversity per million T cells.

V lost 0 bases, J lost 10 bases, and 13 bases lay in between. The CDR3 covers 14 residues. CDR1 is KGHSH and CDR2 is LQKENI in the germline V gene. Sample-barcoded 5' priming and a J-beta primer mix drove a second PCR of roughly 6 to 12 cycles. Tags on each cDNA molecule came from a template-switch adaptor with 12 random nucleotides. TCRdb re-derived calls from the 5' RACE reads in MiXCR, one entry per CDR3 protein. Here the sample spans about 1.1 million distinct CDR3 sequences, approximately 38% being singletons. This sequence joins TRBV18 and TRBJ2-1; D unresolved. The TCR comes from a man in his late teens or twenties in good health. Sequenced material: blood. In DNA, the CDR3 is TGTGCCAGCTCACCACCGGTAGGAAGTATAGAGCAGTTCTTC. The encoded protein is CASSPPVGSIEQFF.